This T cell receptor beta chain was obtained from a study of cytomegalovirus exposure and HLA in healthy donors (dated by TCRdb to about 2017). Regarding the complete study: An earlier analysis of about 530 of the donors reported approximately 300 Gb of sequence data and 95 million to 130 million unique TCR beta sequences obtained from some 170 million T cells. Roughly 310 gigabases of sequencing data and tens of millions of unique TCR sequences were included in an early release covering roughly 700 HLA-typed donors. Of the approximately 400 genotyped donors, roughly 80% fell in the genetic ancestry cluster associated with self-reported Caucasian donors. The aim of the study was to test whether cataloging public T cell receptors could identify signatures of past pathogen exposure. The study profiled the T cell repertoires of fewer than 850 subjects by immunosequencing and related them to cytomegalovirus serostatus. In addition to the first cohort of roughly 700 subjects, a separate validation cohort of 100 to 150 different subjects was used. High-throughput TCR immunosequencing, statistical association of individual TCRs with disease status, and machine learning were combined to predict cytomegalovirus infection status. In a later analysis, previously published TCR beta repertoires from roughly 710 donors were re-analyzed and high-resolution HLA genotyping was added so that TCR occurrence patterns could be studied. In the later analysis, no new phenotypic data were used to find candidate immune exposures; instead, reliance was placed on TCR beta sequences and their occurrence across donors. An earlier analysis of 587 of the donors used high-throughput TCR beta sequencing to judge whether each TCR beta V gene segment behaved as functional or pseudogenic. Donor age, sex, ethnicity and CMV serostatus were collected together with the repertoire data. In a later genetic analysis, genome-wide SNP genotypes for about 55% of the roughly 700 donors were used, and that subset was treated as a discovery cohort. Every repertoire in the discovery cohort had been generated on one and the same sequencing platform. Both class I and class II loci were covered by HLA typing, at four-digit resolution. The number of donors typed differed by locus, with 629-630 for A, B, C, DRB1 and DQB1, around 560 for DQA1, about 610 for DPA1, and over 400 for DPB1. Roughly five DR-DQ haplotypes were treated as single units for association and clustering because of strong linkage in the cohort. Among roughly 400 genotyped donors of the cohort, an average of approximately 200,000 unique TCR beta nucleotide sequences was sequenced per donor, of which 15% to 20% were non-productive. Results and caveats for the whole study, not just this receptor: In this cohort, only TCR beta chains were sequenced, and detectable features were limited by the absence of alpha or paired-chain data. In a later analysis, TCR association rates were found to vary across HLA loci, with the most associated TCRs seen for DRB1 alleles and the fewest for HLA-C alleles. Linkage disequilibrium might explain the correlated functional status among segregating V segments, but an unknown experimental factor could not be excluded. CMV serostatus was the only immune exposure information available for the cohort. While some public TCRs were present in many individuals, most TCR sequences turned up only very rarely across donors. When HLA alleles, especially DR and DQ, strongly co-occurred, TCR associations were difficult to assign to individual alleles. The presence/absence analyses assumed that sequencing depth was roughly uniform across donors, and that assumption may not be true. A later analysis associated 16,951 TCR beta sequences with specific HLA alleles at a false discovery rate of 0.05. The study listed 150 to 200 TCR beta chains as associated with cytomegalovirus. Because HLA typing was unavailable for some donors at each locus, only the typed subset was used in association tests. Some IMGT-functional V segments, including TRBV6-2 and TRBV6-3, could not be told apart with the 87-base-pair reads, so those segments were excluded. Compared with equally common non-associated chains, HLA-associated TCR beta chains in a later analysis were more clonally expanded and had lower generation probabilities. The earlier analysis of nearly 600 of the donors excluded approximately 15 rarely observed V segments, including chromosome 9 orphons, because counts were too low. Three of the identified cytomegalovirus-associated TCR beta chains were confirmed in vitro to be specific for cytomegalovirus antigens. A further reported finding was that TCR beta sequences accurately predicted the HLA-A and HLA-B alleles for most subjects in the first cohort. It was suggested by the authors that the approach could potentially be generalized to other disease states and immunological phenotypes. The sequencing pipeline was judged likely to have produced a cluster of highly shared sequence variants as a technical artifact. According to a later analysis, parvovirus B19, influenza, CMV and Epstein-Barr virus appeared linked to several top co-occurrence clusters. In a later genetic analysis, fewer N-insertions in productive TCRs were reported among donors in an Asian-associated ancestry cluster than the roughly 640-donor mean. In a later analysis, most CMV-associated TCR beta chains were found to appear HLA-restricted, with HLA associations seemingly driven largely by CMV exposure. The classifier was reported to diagnose cytomegalovirus status with high specificity and sensitivity in both the original and validation cohorts. V-gene and J-gene trimming of TCR beta chains was associated with a missense DCLRE1C variant in a later genetic analysis, and the association was replicated in an independent cohort. An earlier analysis of approximately 540 of the donors showed that most TCR beta V segments appeared in productive rearrangements either about 90% or about 30% of the time, which broadly matched IMGT annotations.

This clone was detected a few times. The antigen this receptor binds is unknown. The record has no base qualities; no much larger clone is one base away. In total, 600 or so healthy bone marrow donors made up the cohort. At the time of sampling, every cohort member was nominally healthy, though immune exposures that went unrecorded were likely present. The donor was CMV seronegative and was included in the group of a few hundred seronegative cohort members. A peripheral blood sample was collected from each donor, and TCR beta sequencing was performed on peripheral blood mononuclear cells. Genomic DNA extraction from the blood cell samples was performed with the Qiagen DNeasy Blood Extraction Kit. The germline V gene supplies CDR1 SNHLY and CDR2 FYNNEI. The CDR3 starts with the cysteine, ends with the phenylalanine, and has 14 residues. Solely the CDR3 DNA is kept, with 42 bases framed from the first base. The germline ends are 11 bases apart after V is trimmed by 2 bases and J by 7 bases.

The library was obtained by the immunoSEQ multiplex PCR assay. For the multiplex PCR, a mixture combining 60 forward primers for TCR Vbeta segments and 13 reverse primers for TCR Jbeta segments was used. A multiplex PCR assay on genomic DNA amplified the CDR3 region of rearranged TCR beta genes. On the Illumina HiSeq System, the amplified TCR beta libraries were sequenced as 87-base-pair reads. From the authors' description of their analysis: Across the roughly 670 repertoires, a later analysis counted tens of millions of unique TCR beta chains, around 11 million of which were shared by at least two donors. Raw reads were error-corrected and collapsed into unique sequences with a nearest-neighbor algorithm that merged closely related sequences to remove PCR and sequencing errors. To assign V, D and J gene segments, CDR3 sequences were aligned to IMGT reference sequences. For a sequence to be retained, a match of at least six nucleotides was required to both a V gene segment and a J gene segment. A rearrangement was called productive if the CDR3 had no stop codons and remained in frame with V and J, and every other rearrangement was called non-productive. CDR3 was defined by IMGT convention, running from the second conserved V-encoded cysteine to the conserved J-encoded phenylalanine. In an earlier analysis of around 570 of the donors, sequences lacking an unambiguous match to a single V gene segment were excluded. An earlier analysis of 500 to 600 of the donors classified V segments as functional when productive rearrangements were above 56.7% and as segregating when the standard deviation between donors was above 5%. A statistical classification framework was developed to diagnose cytomegalovirus status using the catalog of TCR beta chain sequences. V and J gene assignment, in a later analysis, came from comparing TCR nucleotide sequences with IMGT/GENE-DB human TR gene sequences. In a later analysis, CDR3 sequences and most-parsimonious VDJ recombination scenarios were assigned using the TCRdist pipeline. In a later analysis, every TCR beta chain was defined by the combination of its CDR3 amino acid sequence and its V-gene family, and reads without a unique V-gene family were dropped. To address suspected cross-contamination and a sequencing artifact, a later analysis removed 550 to 750 highly shared, low-generation-probability nucleotide sequences. In a later analysis, a clonal expansion index was calculated for each public chain from normalized within-repertoire ranks of inferred template counts. Generation probabilities in a later analysis came from a VDJ recombination model fitted to out-of-frame rearrangements, and those results were checked against IGoR. In a later analysis, TCR-TCR, TCR-HLA and TCR-CMV co-occurrence was scored with hypergeometric tests, and a repertoire-size bias correction was applied to TCR pairs. To estimate false discovery rates, a later analysis permuted the HLA or CMV assignments 20 times. In a later analysis, co-occurring TCRs were grouped with DBSCAN, and TCRdist sequence similarity was added when clustering was performed within HLA-allele-positive subsets. Repertoires with fewer than 30,000 or more than 120,000 public chains, plus five repertoires with anomalous nucleotide sharing, were excluded from co-occurrence clustering. Entries here come from immuneACCESS through TCRdb and include only in-frame sequences with V and J called. Some clones fail to appear in such tables; in the studies checked, an unresolved V gene covers under half of the shortfall, and the cause of the remainder is unknown. From that table come the V and J calls and clone size; the DNA was used to work out D and trimming. The sample table shows about 80,000 clones, and around three quarters are seen once. The leading ten clones occupy 7% to 9% of the sample.

The sample taken for sequencing was PBMCs. This receptor chain uses TRBV2 and TRBJ1-4; the D gene is perhaps TRBD1, from 5 matching bases. The clonotype was recovered from a woman aged 40 to 55 in good health and CMV-seronegative. The sequenced DNA is TGTGCCAGCAGTGAACGCAGGGTGGGTGAAAAACTGTTTTTT. The encoded protein is CASSERRVGEKLFF.